This TCR beta chain was documented in a study of blood T cells in healthy people across ages. Germline CDR1 SGHTA, CDR2 FQGNSA. V shed 5 bases and J 4 bases; nucleotides not matched to a gene: 6. CDR3 length: 15 residues. A second about 6 to 12 cycle PCR used barcoded and J-beta primers. MiXCR was run by TCRdb on the 5' RACE reads, yielding one entry per CDR3 protein. This sample has fewer than 700,000 distinct CDR3 sequences, with around 50% found just once. What was sequenced was blood. The source of this sequence is an elderly man in good health. The chain combines TRBV7-2 with TRBJ2-3; 10 bases agree with TRBD1. CDR3 residues: CASSRTGGVSDTQYF. In nucleotides, the CDR3 is TGTGCCAGCAGCCGGACAGGGGGAGTGTCAGATACGCAGTATTTT.